Below, one T cell receptor beta chain is given with its context. The antigen remains unidentified. Trimming took 8 bases from V and 0 from J, leaving 23 bases between them. This CDR3 region has 17 residues. CDR1 is MDHEN and CDR2 is SYDVKM in the germline V gene. This record belongs to a study of shared clonotypes between healthy human individuals. Sequencing was performed with immunoSEQ multiplex PCR; in TCRdb, only in-frame clones are kept and a portion is missing. The sample gives roughly 500,000 clones, almost 97% of which show up once; about 0.064% is in the top ten. General study points: Donor clonotype sharing was expected to depend on sequencing depth.

The V and J genes are TRBV28 and TRBJ2-7; the D gene is possibly TRBD2 (5 bases). The receptor was derived from a woman between 25 and 40 years old in good health. Sequencing used naive CD4+ T cells sorted from blood. Subset denoted: CD45RA+ positively selected. The chain's CDR3 is CASGRGDLAESSYEQYF. In nucleotides, the CDR3 is TGTGCCAGCGGCCGCGGCGACCTAGCTGAGAGCTCCTACGAGCAGTACTTC.